A single sample is the source of the 16 T cell receptor beta chains below, sequenced in a study of blood T cell repertoires in COVID-19. Generated by immunoSEQ multiplex PCR, the TCRdb table keeps only in-frame clones and is missing some. The sample contains 30,000 or so clones, approximately 85% of which appear only once. The sequenced sample was peripheral blood. These TCRs come from a woman at least 80 years old with COVID-19, enrolled during active disease.

V is TRBV28 and J is TRBJ1-2, with a possible D match to TRBD1 (6 bases). V shed 3 bases and J shed 9 bases, with 14 bases lying between them. Germline CDR1 and CDR2: MDHEN and SYDVKM. CDR3 size: 13 residues. The CDR3 bases are TGTGCCAGCAGTTTCGCGGGGGCGCGTCGCTACACCTTC. The encoded protein is CASSFAGARRYTF.

V usage is TRBV18 and J usage is TRBJ1-1, with D possibly being TRBD1 (5 bases). Germline loops: CDR1 KGHSH, CDR2 LQKENI. The CDR3 length is 13 residues. Trimming shortened V by 0 bases and J by 4 bases, and 6 bases separated the two germline ends. The CDR3 DNA is TGTGCCAGCTCACCACCAGGGGTCACTGAAGCTTTCTTT. This gives the protein CASSPPGVTEAFF.

The chain joins TRBV10-1 to TRBJ2-2; no reliable D call. Germline-derived CDR1 and CDR2 are WNHNN and SYGVQD (reference sequence). V lost 3 bases and J 0 bases, leaving 11 bases between the germline ends. This CDR3 spans 16 amino acids. Here the CDR3 reads CASSDSGFANTGELFF. CDR3 nucleotides: TGCGCCAGCAGTGACAGTGGTTTCGCGAACACCGGGGAGCTGTTTTTT.

The chain recombines TRBV4-1 with TRBJ1-5; unclear D gene. The CDR3 contains 18 residues. Trimming took off 0 bases at V and 6 bases at J, with 21 bases between the two ends. CDR1 is MGHRA, CDR2 YSYEKL, per germline. The DNA for the CDR3 is TGCGCCAGCAGCCAAGATCCCCAGCGGCGGGCCACGGGTCAGCCCCAGCATTTT. Amino acid sequence: CASSQDPQRRATGQPQHF.

The rearrangement links TRBV6-5 to TRBJ2-2, with no clear D. Germline V gene data show CDR1 as MNHEY and CDR2 as SVGAGI. The CDR3 is 15 amino acids. The germline V and J ends were trimmed by 5 bases and 2 bases, with 12 bases remaining between them. CDR3 nucleotides: TGTGCCAGCAGTACACCCGGCGGAAACACCGGGGAGCTGTTTTTT. As protein: CASSTPGGNTGELFF.

The J gene is TRBJ2-5, the V gene TRBV19; 7 positions match TRBD1. Germline loops: CDR1 LNHDA, CDR2 SQIVND (reference sequence). This CDR3 region has 14 residues. V lost 2 bases and J lost 5; bases outside the gene matches: 5. In nucleotides, the CDR3 is TGTGCCAGTAGTATAAGGGGGCGCAGGGAGACCCAGTACTTC. Amino acids: CASSIRGRRETQYF. Complete variable domain (other parts from reference TRBV19 and TRBJ2-5): DGGITQSPKYLFRKEGQNVTLSCEQNLNHDAMYWYRQDPGQGLRLIYYSQIVNDFQKGDIAEGYSVSREKKESFPLTVTSAQKNPTAFYLCASSIRGRRETQYFGPGTRLLVL.

The chain is built from TRBV6-5 and TRBJ1-4; 8 positions match TRBD1. Per germline, CDR1 MNHEY and CDR2 SVGAGI. The V segment lost 7 bases and the J segment 7 bases; nucleotides outside the gene matches: 8. The CDR3 has 14 residues. The CDR3 DNA sequence: TGTGCCAGCACTGGACAGGGTTTGGGTGAAAAACTGTTTTTT. Its protein product is CASTGQGLGEKLFF.

The CDR3: CASSPGQGIGGNTIYF. CDR3 nucleotides: TGTGCCAGCTCCCCGGGACAGGGGATCGGTGGAAACACCATATATTTT. This sequence joins TRBV18 and TRBJ1-3, with TRBD1 matching over 10 bases. Looked up from germline, CDR1 is KGHSH and CDR2 is LQKENI. CDR3 length equals 16 residues. V was clipped by 6 bases and J by 3 bases; unmatched bases: 8.

The chain is built from TRBV6-5 and TRBJ1-5; 7 positions match TRBD1. Germline CDR1 and CDR2: MNHEY and SVGAGI. The J segment lost 1 base and the V segment lost 11 bases, leaving 11 bases of the junction unmatched. The CDR3 contains 15 residues. This chain's CDR3 is CASQGAGGSNQPQHF. The CDR3 DNA reads TGTGCCTCGCAAGGGGCAGGGGGGAGCAATCAGCCCCAGCATTTT.

This chain uses TRBV5-1 with TRBJ2-3; 8 bases align to TRBD2. Germline V lookup: CDR1 SGHRS, CDR2 YFSETQ. After removal of 4 bases from V and 0 bases from J, the junction contained 4 bases not matched to a gene. The CDR3 has 15 amino acids. The CDR3 bases are TGCGCCAGCAGCGTTAGCGGGGCGAGCACAGATACGCAGTATTTT. Translation: CASSVSGASTDTQYF.

The chain is built from TRBV24-1 and TRBJ1-2, with D unclear. The CDR3 is 14 residues long. Trimming cost V 1 base and J 2 bases, with 7 bases left between them. Germline V gene sequence: CDR1 KGHDR, CDR2 SFDVKD. The CDR3 DNA is TGTGCCACCAGTGATTTTTCGAGAAACTATGGCTACACCTTC. Amino acid sequence: CATSDFSRNYGYTF.

The rearrangement uses TRBV5-3 and TRBJ1-4; D is ambiguous. TRBV5-3 is an ORF; its function is uncertain. The CDR3 has 18 amino acids. Between the trimmed V and J ends, which lost 4 bases and 3 bases, there was a span of 22 bases. The CDR3 spells CARSGPPFRPRANEKLFF. The CDR3 DNA reads as TGTGCCAGAAGCGGACCCCCTTTTAGGCCGAGGGCTAATGAAAAACTGTTTTTT.

The genes are TRBV2 and TRBJ2-3; the D is unclear. Germline V gives CDR1 SNHLY, CDR2 FYNNEI. This CDR3 is 15 amino acids long. The V end was cut by 3 bases, the J end by 2 bases, with 12 bases between. The CDR3 DNA reads as TGTGCCAGCAGTGATCGACGGAGACTCACAGATACGCAGTATTTT. This gives the protein CASSDRRRLTDTQYF.

This chain connects TRBV19 to TRBJ2-7; TRBD1 is a possible D gene (6 bases). The CDR3 consists of 14 residues. Germline CDR1 is LNHDA and CDR2 is SQIVND (reference sequence). Trimming took off 5 bases at V and 1 base at J, with 12 bases between the two ends. CDR3 DNA sequence: TGTGCCAGTAGTCAACAGGGTTCGTCCTACGAGCAGTACTTC. Amino acid sequence: CASSQQGSSYEQYF.

As DNA, the CDR3 is TGTGCCAGCAGCCGGCCCGGGACAGGGGTCCCCGGGGAGCTGTTTTTT. Translating gives CASSRPGTGVPGELFF. This chain uses TRBV7-9 with TRBJ2-2; 10 bases map to TRBD1. This CDR3 has 16 residues. Per the germline V gene, CDR1 is SEHNR and CDR2 is FQNEAQ (reference sequence). With 5 bases clipped from V and 6 bases from J, the junction kept 9 bases outside the gene matches.

This clone was picked up a small number of times. The J gene is TRBJ2-1, the V gene TRBV12-3 or TRBV12-4; the match to TRBD2 covers 9 bases. V lost 7 bases, J lost 6 bases, and 4 bases stayed unmatched. This CDR3 region has 13 residues. The DNA for the CDR3 is TGTGCCAGCAAAACGACTAGCGGCAATGAGCAGTTCTTC. As protein: CASKTTSGNEQFF.